This TCR beta chain comes out of a study of cytomegalovirus exposure and HLA in healthy donors. CDR1 is ENHRY and CDR2 is SYGVKD in the germline V gene. V was clipped by 10 bases and J by 4 bases, with 15 bases between them. The CDR3 spans 13 residues. This PCR relied on a set of 60 Vbeta primers and 13 Jbeta primers. TCRdb's table, derived via immunoSEQ multiplex PCR, lists solely in-frame clones and lacks some. The sample totals about 67,000 clones. This clonotype was sampled from a boy younger than 18 in good health and CMV-seronegative. The specimen was PBMCs. This rearrangement joins TRBV10-3 to TRBJ2-3, with TRBD2 as a possible D gene (6 bases). For the CDR3, the DNA is TGTGCCACCAACCGGGAGCCATCAGATACGCAGTATTTT. Translation gives CATNREPSDTQYF.